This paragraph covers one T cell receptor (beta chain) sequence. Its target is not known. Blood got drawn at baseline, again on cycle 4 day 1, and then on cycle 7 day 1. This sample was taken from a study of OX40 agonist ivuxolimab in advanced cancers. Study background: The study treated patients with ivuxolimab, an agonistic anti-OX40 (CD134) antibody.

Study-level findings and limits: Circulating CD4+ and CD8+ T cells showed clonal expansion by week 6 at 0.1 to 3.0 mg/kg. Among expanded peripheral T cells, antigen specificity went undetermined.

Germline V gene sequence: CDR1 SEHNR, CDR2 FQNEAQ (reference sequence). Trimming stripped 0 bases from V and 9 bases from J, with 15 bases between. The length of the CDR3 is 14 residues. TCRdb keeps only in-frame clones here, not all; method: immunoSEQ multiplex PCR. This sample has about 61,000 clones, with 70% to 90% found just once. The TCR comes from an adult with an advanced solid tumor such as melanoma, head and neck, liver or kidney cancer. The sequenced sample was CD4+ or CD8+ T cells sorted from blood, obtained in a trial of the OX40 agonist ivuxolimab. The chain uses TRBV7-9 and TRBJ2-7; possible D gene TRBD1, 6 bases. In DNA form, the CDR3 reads TGTGCCAGCAGCTTAGCGGACAGCATAATTGGGCAGTACTTC. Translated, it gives CASSLADSIIGQYF.